This entry features one TCR beta chain sequence. Its binding antigen is unknown. One base away there is no much larger clone; base qualities are not given. TCR beta CDR3 regions were amplified from genomic DNA by bias-controlled multiplex PCR with the immunoSEQ v3 hsTCRB kit. TCR libraries were sequenced on an Illumina NextSeq 500 to approximately 2 million read pairs for survey level or roughly 5-6.5 million for deep level. Under the source paper's analysis protocol: The immunoSEQ Analyzer software assigned V, D and J genes, filtered out non-productive sequences, and reported clonality. Repertoires were compared using productive Simpson clonality and Morisita overlap index of productive TRB rearrangements between infused TIL and blood. TCRdb retrieved this table from immuneACCESS and kept in-frame rearrangements only. Not all clones are present; in checked studies, unresolved V genes account for under half, and no reason is known for the remainder. Clone size and V and J calls were adopted from that table, with D and trimming inferred from the DNA. This sample comprises more than 90,000 clones, about three fifths of them detected only once. The ten largest clonotypes hold approximately 9.9% of the sample.

Sample time point, as interpreted from the label and publication: pre-treatment sample, taken before nivolumab and TIL therapy. The baseline tumor samples, taken from the same resection that was used to grow TIL, were excised metastases, most often pleural nodules or supraclavicular lymph nodes. Tumors were harvested before any PD-1/PD-L1 blockade; patients then received nivolumab, and those progressing received lymphodepletion, expanded TIL infusion and IL-2. Adults with stage 4 NSCLC were enrolled from 2017 to early 2020 in a dual-center phase I trial. Samples came from a single-arm, open-label phase I trial of tumor-infiltrating lymphocyte therapy with nivolumab in advanced non-small cell lung cancer. Parts of each resected tumor were snap-frozen in liquid nitrogen and kept at -80 degrees C. Tumor regions of interest were chosen on H&E sections by laser-capture macrodissection, pulverized into about 16 mg aliquots, and extracted with Qiagen Allprep kits.

This sample was included in a study of TIL therapy for anti-PD-1-resistant metastatic lung cancer (TCRdb year 2021). About the investigation overall: Among the enrolled patients, the median age was about 50 years (range about 38-85), and the median tumor PD-L1 proportion score was around 6%. The cohort was predominantly lung adenocarcinoma, with four EGFR-mutant and two ALK-rearranged tumors, and half of patients were current or former smokers. Across the cohort, whole-exome sequencing showed a median non-synonymous tumor mutation burden of under 1.8 mutations per megabase. Clonotypes were tracked across tumor, expanded TIL product and serial blood samples by T cell receptor beta sequencing of tumor and peripheral blood. Findings and caveats that apply to the study as a whole: Higher clonality and lower diversity were observed in expanded TIL cultures than in baseline intratumoral T cells (median clonality approximately 6% vs 31%, p < 0.0001). The study protocol defined all tumor marker inferences as exploratory. Generalizability was limited because the cohort was highly selected, with more treatment-naive, never-smoker and oncogene-addicted patients included than is typical. Clonal turnover during TIL culture was high, and many clones enriched in the product were not detected in the baseline tumor, suggesting clonal contraction instead of faithful expansion.

The CDR3 has 13 amino acids, counting the end cysteine and phenylalanine. Kept here is only the CDR3 DNA, which spans 39 bases and is read in frame from base 1. At the junction V is shortened by 3 bases and J by 8 bases, with 16 bases in between. CDR1 and CDR2 are read off the germline V gene as SQVTM and ANQGSEA. The TCR was taken from a person aged 25 to 80 with non-small cell lung cancer. The sequenced sample was tumor tissue, obtained at baseline. The rearrangement combines TRBV29-1 with TRBJ2-5, with the D gene not clear enough to name. The CDR3 has the sequence CSVDKSGQGTQYF. The DNA sequence reads TGCAGCGTTGATAAGTCAGGCCAAGGTACCCAGTACTTC.